A single T cell receptor (beta chain) is shown here with its context. Its antigen is undetermined. Investigators took roughly 10 milliliters of peripheral blood from every donor. The data belong to a study of blood T cells in healthy people across ages. PCR was performed a second time for about 7 to 11 cycles using a sample-barcoded 5' primer and a J-beta primer mix. TCRdb analysed the 5' RACE reads with MiXCR anew, one entry per CDR3 protein. The sample holds more than 750,000 distinct CDR3 sequences, about 28% seen once. Whole-study findings and limits: Older individuals had lower TCR beta diversity per million T cells (the decline was roughly linear). Diversity estimates drawn from one million T cells were deemed underestimates.

V lost 8 bases and J 0 bases, leaving 17 bases between the germline ends. Germline CDR1 is MDHEN and CDR2 is SYDVKM. The CDR3 loop spans 15 amino acids. The data also belong to a second study, concerning T cells of mothers and their children. Turning to that study: Normalized overlap was always slightly, never significantly, higher in related than unrelated mother-child pairs.

The origin of this receptor is a woman between 40 and 50 years old in good health. V usage is TRBV28 and J usage is TRBJ2-7; weak D call: TRBD2 (6 bases). Sequencing was performed on blood. CDR3 coding DNA: TGTGCCAGCTATCCGTCGGGACTGAGCTCCTACGAGCAGTACTTC. This sequence encodes CASYPSGLSSYEQYF.